The rows below give T cell receptor beta chains drawn from one sample of a study of persistence of HIV-infected CD4 T cells. Antigen specificity for these receptors is unknown. The protocol was immunoSEQ multiplex PCR, while the TCRdb copy is restricted to in-frame clones and leaves out a portion. The sample includes 40,000 to 60,000 clones, 85% to 90% of them seen just once. The sequencing used CD4+ T cells sorted from PBMCs after approximately 20-hour stimulation, collected from a patient who received antiretroviral therapy. The receptors were sampled from an adult woman with HIV who was CMV-seropositive. CDR3s include the opening cysteine and the closing phenylalanine or tryptophan. A D gene is named only where the DNA matches it firmly. For some rows the clone size is stated as once, few or many, or as a class when expanded; others skip it.

>TRBJ1-2|.|TRBV20-1|.
CSASSKGGNYGYTF
TGCAGTGCAAGTTCCAAAGGAGGTAACTATGGCTACACCTTC
>TRBJ1-1|.|TRBV28|TRBD1
CASSFLTGGLNTEAFF
TGTGCCAGCAGTTTCTTGACAGGGGGCTTGAACACTGAAGCTTTCTTT
>TRBJ2-1|.|TRBV6-5|.
CASSLIGGVYNEQFF
TGTGCCAGCAGCCTGATAGGGGGAGTTTACAATGAGCAGTTCTTC
>TRBJ1-1|few|TRBV18|.
CASSPVQARTEAFF
TGTGCCAGCTCACCGGTTCAGGCTCGCACTGAAGCTTTCTTT
>TRBJ2-3|.|TRBV7-3|.
CASSLNGLAQYF
TGTGCCAGCAGCTTAAACGGCCTAGCGCAGTATTTT
>TRBJ2-3|.|TRBV6-4|TRBD2
CASSDGGGTDTQYF
TGTGCCAGCAGTGACGGGGGGGGCACAGATACGCAGTATTTT
>TRBJ1-5|few|TRBV18|.
CASSFKAGPSNQPQHF
TGTGCCAGCTCGTTTAAAGCAGGGCCGAGCAATCAGCCCCAGCATTTT
>TRBJ2-2|.|TRBV15|.
CATSRDQQSNTGELFF
TGTGCCACCAGCAGAGATCAACAGTCGAACACCGGGGAGCTGTTTTTT
>TRBJ1-5|.|TRBV19|.
CASSAKTGLNQPQHF
TGTGCCAGTAGTGCAAAAACGGGACTCAATCAGCCCCAGCATTTT
>TRBJ1-1|.|TRBV5-1|.
CASSLTGRDTEAFF
TGCGCCAGCAGCTTGACAGGGAGGGACACTGAAGCTTTCTTT
>TRBJ1-6|.|TRBV28|.
CASSFALSSYNSPLHF
TGTGCCAGCAGTTTTGCCCTGAGCTCCTATAATTCACCCCTCCACTTT
>TRBJ1-1|few|TRBV3-1/TRBV3-2|.
CASSRGQRNTEAFF
TGTGCCAGCAGCCGCGGACAGAGAAACACTGAAGCTTTCTTT
>TRBJ1-1|.|TRBV18|.
CASSPNKDPEAFF
TGTGCCAGCTCACCGAATAAGGACCCTGAAGCTTTCTTT
>TRBJ1-5|.|TRBV28|.
CASTSRGGFSNQPQHF
TGTGCCAGCACAAGTCGGGGAGGGTTCAGCAATCAGCCCCAGCATTTT
>TRBJ1-5|.|TRBV6-5|.
CASSGGAGQPQHF
TGTGCCAGCAGCGGGGGGGCAGGACAGCCCCAGCATTTT
>TRBJ1-2|.|TRBV18|.
CASSPQVAFGYTF
TGTGCCAGCTCACCACAGGTGGCGTTTGGCTACACCTTC
>TRBJ2-7|.|TRBV9|.
CASSVDISYEQYF
TGTGCCAGCAGCGTTGATATTTCCTACGAGCAGTACTTC
>TRBJ1-1|.|TRBV19|TRBD1
CASSREQGPGTEAFF
TGTGCCAGTAGTAGGGAACAGGGGCCGGGCACTGAAGCTTTCTTT
>TRBJ1-1|.|TRBV5-6|.
CASSLAPNTEAFF
TGTGCCAGCAGCTTAGCCCCGAACACTGAAGCTTTCTTT
>TRBJ1-3|.|TRBV3-1/TRBV3-2|TRBD1
CASSYNRGPSGNTIYF
TGTGCCAGCAGCTACAACAGGGGGCCCTCTGGAAACACCATATATTTT
>TRBJ2-7|.|TRBV6-1|.
CASSHSYEQYF
TGTGCCAGCAGCCACTCCTACGAGCAGTACTTC
>TRBJ1-1|.|TRBV5-4|.
CASSLADTAFF
TGTGCCAGCAGCTTGGCGGACACGGCTTTCTTT
>TRBJ1-2|once|TRBV15|.
CATSRDRRTNYGYTF
TGTGCCACCAGCAGGGACAGAAGAACTAACTATGGCTACACCTTC
>TRBJ2-7|.|TRBV19|TRBD2
CASSGAGGVSGEQYF
TGTGCCAGTAGTGGCGCGGGGGGGGTGTCCGGCGAGCAGTACTTC